The rows below give T cell receptor beta chains drawn from one sample of a study of identical twins. TCRdb reprocessed the 5' RACE reads via MiXCR and lists one record per CDR3 protein. The sample yields approximately 1.8 million distinct CDR3 sequences, under 35% seen once. Sequenced: cord blood. The origin of the receptors is a newborn girl in good health. Both conserved end residues are part of each CDR3. A D gene is named only where the DNA matches it firmly. Size is stated for part of the rows, as once, few or many counts, or as a class when the clone is expanded.

V: TRBV10-3
D: -
size: -
J: TRBJ1-1
DNA: TGTGCCATCAGTGAGACTTGGGGGGAGGCGAGCACTGAAGCTTTCTTT
CDR3: CAISETWGEASTEAFF

V: TRBV9
D: -
size: many
J: TRBJ2-1
DNA: TGTGCCAGCAGCGACACTAGCTACAATGAGCAGTTCTTC
CDR3: CASSDTSYNEQFF

V: TRBV5-4
D: -
size: -
J: TRBJ1-1
DNA: TGTGCCAGCAGCTTGGGGACGGACTACACTGAAGCTTTCTTT
CDR3: CASSLGTDYTEAFF

V: TRBV25-1
D: TRBD1
size: few
J: TRBJ1-2
DNA: TGTGCCAGCACCGGGACAGGGGTTGGCTACACCTTC
CDR3: CASTGTGVGYTF

V: TRBV3-1
D: TRBD2
size: -
J: TRBJ2-1
DNA: TGTGCCAGCAGCCCATATGGGCCGGGGGGACTCTACAATGAGCAGTTCTTC
CDR3: CASSPYGPGGLYNEQFF

V: TRBV25-1
D: TRBD2
size: few
J: TRBJ2-1
DNA: TGTGCCAGCAGTGAATCTAATGCTTGGGGGGGGGATTACAATGAGCAGTTCTTC
CDR3: CASSESNAWGGDYNEQFF

V: TRBV20-1
D: -
size: -
J: TRBJ1-5
DNA: TGCAGTGCTAGAGATCCCAAGACCAATCAGCCCCAGCATTTT
CDR3: CSARDPKTNQPQHF

V: TRBV20-1
D: TRBD2
size: -
J: TRBJ2-7
DNA: TGCAGTGCTCGACGGACTAGGCCGGGCTACGAGCAGTACTTC
CDR3: CSARRTRPGYEQYF

V: TRBV29-1
D: -
size: many
J: TRBJ2-5
DNA: TGCAGCGTTGAACGGAGAGAGACCCAGTACTTC
CDR3: CSVERRETQYF

V: TRBV20-1
D: -
size: few
J: TRBJ2-7
DNA: TGCAGTGCTGCTCCGGGACGGTACGAGCAGTACTTC
CDR3: CSAAPGRYEQYF

V: TRBV6-1
D: -
size: few
J: TRBJ1-5
DNA: TGTGCCAGCAGTGTCTTACCCCGGTTGGGCGATCAGCCCCAGCATTTT
CDR3: CASSVLPRLGDQPQHF

V: TRBV30
D: TRBD1
size: -
J: TRBJ2-3
DNA: TGTGCCTGGGATGAGGGACAGGGGGGGGATACGCAGTATTTT
CDR3: CAWDEGQGGDTQYF

V: TRBV7-8
D: -
size: few
J: TRBJ1-4
DNA: TGTGCCAGCAGCTTTGGGGTTAGGGAAAAACTGTTTTTT
CDR3: CASSFGVREKLFF

V: TRBV14
D: TRBD1
size: -
J: TRBJ2-3
DNA: TGTGCCAGCAGCCAACGCGGACAGGGCACAGATACGCAGTATTTT
CDR3: CASSQRGQGTDTQYF

V: TRBV7-9
D: -
size: many
J: TRBJ2-1
DNA: TGTGCCAGCAGTTCTAAGTATGAGCAGTTCTTC
CDR3: CASSSKYEQFF

V: TRBV27
D: -
size: -
J: TRBJ2-3
DNA: TGTGCCAGCAGTTTATCGAACTATGTGACGCAGTATTTT
CDR3: CASSLSNYVTQYF

V: TRBV25-1
D: TRBD2
size: few
J: TRBJ2-1
DNA: TGTGCCAGCAGTGAATTTCTCCCCAGCGGGAGGGCCGGAGATGAGCAGTTCTTC
CDR3: CASSEFLPSGRAGDEQFF

V: TRBV28
D: TRBD1
size: -
J: TRBJ1-1
DNA: TGTGCCAGTGCGATGGACAGGGTGCTGGGCACTGAAGCTTTCTTT
CDR3: CASAMDRVLGTEAFF

V: TRBV25-1
D: TRBD2
size: -
J: TRBJ2-3
DNA: TGTGCCAGCAGACGACTAGCGGACGGCACAGATACGCAGTATTTT
CDR3: CASRRLADGTDTQYF

V: TRBV6-5
D: -
size: -
J: TRBJ1-2
DNA: TGTGCCAGCAGTTACTCAAAACCCCAGGGGCGGTATGGCTACACCTTC
CDR3: CASSYSKPQGRYGYTF

V: TRBV5-1
D: TRBD2
size: -
J: TRBJ2-1
DNA: TGCGCCAGCAGCTTGACTAGCGGGACTATAGATGAGCAGTTCTTC
CDR3: CASSLTSGTIDEQFF

V: TRBV2
D: TRBD2
size: -
J: TRBJ2-1
DNA: TGTGCCACCCAACTAGCGGGGGGATACAATGAGCAGTTCTTC
CDR3: CATQLAGGYNEQFF

V: TRBV25-1
D: TRBD2
size: few
J: TRBJ2-1
DNA: TGTGCCAGCAGTGACCCTCTGGGACTAGCCTACAATGAGCAGTTCTTC
CDR3: CASSDPLGLAYNEQFF

V: TRBV12-3/TRBV12-4
D: -
size: many
J: TRBJ2-7
DNA: TGTGCCAGCATGTTGGAGTATGGGACCTACGAGCAGTACTTC
CDR3: CASMLEYGTYEQYF

V: TRBV3-1
D: -
size: -
J: TRBJ2-3
DNA: TGTGCCAGCAGCCAAGACATGCTCCCAGGGGCAGATACGCAGTATTTT
CDR3: CASSQDMLPGADTQYF

V: TRBV7-2
D: -
size: -
J: TRBJ2-2
DNA: TGTGCCAGCAGCCCTTGGGCTAGCGCGAACACCGGGGAGCTGTTTTTT
CDR3: CASSPWASANTGELFF

V: TRBV28
D: TRBD1
size: -
J: TRBJ2-1
DNA: TGTGCCAGCAGTGGACACCGGACAGGGAAATTCTACGAGCAGTTCTTC
CDR3: CASSGHRTGKFYEQFF

V: TRBV5-8
D: -
size: -
J: TRBJ2-2
DNA: TGTGCCAGCAGCCAGGGGTTCAGGGGATACACCGGGGAGCTGTTTTTT
CDR3: CASSQGFRGYTGELFF

V: TRBV5-1
D: TRBD2
size: once
J: TRBJ2-3
DNA: TGCGCCAGCAGCCCGAAATATAGCGGGACCTTCACAGATACGCAGTATTTT
CDR3: CASSPKYSGTFTDTQYF

V: TRBV3-1
D: TRBD2
size: -
J: TRBJ2-7
DNA: TGTGCCAGCTGGGGGGGGATTGGCTACGAGCAGTACTTC
CDR3: CASWGGIGYEQYF

V: TRBV12-3/TRBV12-4
D: -
size: -
J: TRBJ2-4
DNA: TGTGCCAGCAGTCCTAGGGACACGTTAGCCAAAAACATTCAGTACTTC
CDR3: CASSPRDTLAKNIQYF

V: TRBV6-5
D: TRBD1
size: -
J: TRBJ1-1
DNA: TGTGCCAGCAGTTACGACCTTAACAGGGGGGGGAGGACTGAAGCTTTCTTT
CDR3: CASSYDLNRGGRTEAFF

V: TRBV5-1
D: -
size: many
J: TRBJ1-2
DNA: TGCGCCAGCAGATTGACGGTCAACTATGGCTACACCTTC
CDR3: CASRLTVNYGYTF

V: TRBV27
D: TRBD1
size: -
J: TRBJ2-1
DNA: TGTGCCAGCAGTTCAAAACAGGGGGATATCGGTGAGCAGTTCTTC
CDR3: CASSSKQGDIGEQFF

V: TRBV12-3/TRBV12-4
D: TRBD1
size: -
J: TRBJ2-2
DNA: TGTGCCAGCAGTTTAAGTAGGACAGGCACCGGGGAGCTGTTTTTT
CDR3: CASSLSRTGTGELFF

V: TRBV5-1
D: -
size: -
J: TRBJ1-2
DNA: TGCGCCAGCAGCTGGACCCCTAGGCCTGGGGGTGCTAACTATGGCTACACCTTC
CDR3: CASSWTPRPGGANYGYTF

V: TRBV19
D: -
size: few
J: TRBJ2-5
DNA: TGTGCCAGTTCAGGAGGACAGACCTACTGGCAGTACTTC
CDR3: CASSGGQTYWQYF

V: TRBV4-1
D: -
size: many
J: TRBJ2-7
DNA: TGCGCCAGCAGCCAAGCGGGGGGCTCCTACAATGAGCAGTACTTC
CDR3: CASSQAGGSYNEQYF

V: TRBV14
D: TRBD2
size: -
J: TRBJ2-6
DNA: TGTGCCAGCAGCGCGACTAGCGGGAAGACGGTGGTCAACGTCCTGACTTTC
CDR3: CASSATSGKTVVNVLTF

V: TRBV21-1
D: -
size: -
J: TRBJ2-7
DNA: TGTGCCAGCAGCAAACCCTTACCAGGGGTCCACTACGAGCAGTACTTC
CDR3: CASSKPLPGVHYEQYF

V: TRBV7-2
D: TRBD2
size: many
J: TRBJ2-3
DNA: TGTGCCAGCAGCTCGTCCGGGACTAGCGGAGTTGAGACAGATACGCAGTATTTT
CDR3: CASSSSGTSGVETDTQYF

V: TRBV10-3
D: -
size: few
J: TRBJ2-7
DNA: TGTGCCATCAGGGAGACCTACGAGCAGTACTTC
CDR3: CAIRETYEQYF

V: TRBV10-3
D: TRBD2
size: -
J: TRBJ2-1
DNA: TGTGCCATCAGGGGGACTAGCGGGGACGCTGAGCAGTTCTTC
CDR3: CAIRGTSGDAEQFF

V: TRBV2
D: TRBD1
size: -
J: TRBJ2-7
DNA: TGTGCCAGCAGTGAACGGGGACAGGGGGTCTACGAGCAGTACTTC
CDR3: CASSERGQGVYEQYF

V: TRBV20-1
D: TRBD2
size: few
J: TRBJ2-3
DNA: TGCAGTGCGCCCAGGCTAGCGGGAGCCCCAGATACGCAGTATTTT
CDR3: CSAPRLAGAPDTQYF

V: TRBV7-2
D: TRBD1
size: few
J: TRBJ2-7
DNA: TGTGCCAGCAGCTTAGCGCCGGGACAGGGAAACGAGCAGTACTTC
CDR3: CASSLAPGQGNEQYF

V: TRBV7-9
D: -
size: -
J: TRBJ1-2
DNA: TGTGCCAGCAGCTTAGGTGACAGTTTTTCTGATGGCTACACCTTC
CDR3: CASSLGDSFSDGYTF

V: TRBV7-2
D: -
size: -
J: TRBJ2-3
DNA: TGTGCCAGCAGCTTAGCGGAGAATTGGGATACGCAGTATTTT
CDR3: CASSLAENWDTQYF

V: TRBV6-5
D: -
size: -
J: TRBJ2-1
DNA: TGTGCCAGCAGTTATCAATCTCCGGCAGGTCCGCAGTTCTTC
CDR3: CASSYQSPAGPQFF

V: TRBV12-5
D: -
size: few
J: TRBJ1-2
DNA: TGTGCTAGTGGTGTGGACGTTAACTATGGCTACACCTTC
CDR3: CASGVDVNYGYTF

V: TRBV5-1
D: TRBD1
size: -
J: TRBJ2-7
DNA: TGCGCCAGCAGCTTGAGAGTGACAGGGACCTACGAGCAGTACTTC
CDR3: CASSLRVTGTYEQYF

V: TRBV28
D: -
size: few
J: TRBJ2-7
DNA: TGTGCCAGCCATGGGACAAACTACGAGCAGTACTTC
CDR3: CASHGTNYEQYF